This T cell receptor beta chain was recorded in a study of shared clonotypes between healthy human individuals. Study findings and constraints: Larger richness was generally estimated for naive than memory subsets. The rarefaction results pointed to incomplete sorted-subset sequencing despite large depth. An effect of sequencing depth on clonotype sharing among donors was expected.

Assay used: immunoSEQ multiplex PCR; TCRdb lists only in-frame clones, some missing. The sample contains 2 million to 2.5 million clones, around 92% of which appear only once. Recent acute infections and vaccinations were absent in the healthy HIV-negative adult donors. Trimming cost V 5 bases and J 3 bases, with 11 bases left between them. The germline V gene encodes CDR1 KGHSH and CDR2 LQKENI. The CDR3 runs to 13 residues. To note about this clone: The antigen remains unidentified.

The clonotype was recovered from a man aged 18 to 35 in good health. Some clones in this sample may be carry-over from other donors' samples. Sequenced input: naive CD4+ T cells from PBMCs. The sample's subset: CD45RA+ positively selected. The chain links TRBV18 to TRBJ2-7; perhaps TRBD2 as D (5 bases). CDR3 sequence reads: CASSATRGYEQYF. CDR3 sequence (DNA): TGTGCCAGCTCAGCCACTAGAGGCTACGAGCAGTACTTC.